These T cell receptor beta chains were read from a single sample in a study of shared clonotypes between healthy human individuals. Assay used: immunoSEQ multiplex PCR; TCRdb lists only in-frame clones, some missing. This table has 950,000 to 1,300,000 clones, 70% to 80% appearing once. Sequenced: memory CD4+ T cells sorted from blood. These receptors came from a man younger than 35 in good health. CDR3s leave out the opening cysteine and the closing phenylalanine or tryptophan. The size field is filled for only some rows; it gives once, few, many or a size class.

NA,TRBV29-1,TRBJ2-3,SVEESGGSPTDTQY
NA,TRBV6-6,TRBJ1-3,ASSYRGAAGNTIY
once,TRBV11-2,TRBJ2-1,ASSLGLIYNEQF
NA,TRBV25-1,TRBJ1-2,ASRADNYGYT
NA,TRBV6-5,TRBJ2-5,ASSYLRSGGPETQY
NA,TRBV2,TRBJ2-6,ASSTGLTGANVLT
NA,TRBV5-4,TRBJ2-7,ASSIGGLAGVDEQY
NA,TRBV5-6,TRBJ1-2,ASSGNSGLSGYT
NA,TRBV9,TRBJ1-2,ASSAPGSSVSGYT
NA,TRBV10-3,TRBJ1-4,AISASANEKLF
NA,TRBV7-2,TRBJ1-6,ASSTRQGMDSPLH
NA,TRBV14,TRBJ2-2,ASSQLRNTGELF
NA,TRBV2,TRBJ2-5,ASNGWDDRGGETQY
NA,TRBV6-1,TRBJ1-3,ASIGLGNTIY
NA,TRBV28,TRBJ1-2,AVANYGYT
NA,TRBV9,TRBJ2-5,ASSVAGQKLGETQY
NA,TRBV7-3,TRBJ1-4,ASSLTGQANEKLF
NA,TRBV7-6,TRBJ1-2,ASSPGAGGNYGYT
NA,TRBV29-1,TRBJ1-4,SVDTGEPFGEKLF
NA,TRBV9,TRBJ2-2,ASSNRGARRTGELF